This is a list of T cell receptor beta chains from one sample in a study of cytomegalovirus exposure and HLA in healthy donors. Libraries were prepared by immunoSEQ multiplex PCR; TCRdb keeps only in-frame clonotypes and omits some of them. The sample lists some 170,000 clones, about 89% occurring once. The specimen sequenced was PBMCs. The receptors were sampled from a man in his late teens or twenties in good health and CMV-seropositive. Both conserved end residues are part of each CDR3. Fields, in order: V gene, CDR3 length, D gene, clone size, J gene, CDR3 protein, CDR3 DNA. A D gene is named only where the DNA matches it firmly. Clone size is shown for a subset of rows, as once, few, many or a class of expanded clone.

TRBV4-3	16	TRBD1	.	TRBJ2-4	CASSQSYRGAKNIQYF	TGCGCCAGCAGCCAATCCTACAGGGGTGCCAAAAACATTCAGTACTTC
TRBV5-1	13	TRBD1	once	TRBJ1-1	CASSPTGETEAFF	TGCGCCAGCAGCCCAACAGGGGAGACTGAAGCTTTCTTT
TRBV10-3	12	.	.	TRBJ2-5	CAIRAEVETQYF	TGTGCCATCAGAGCGGAAGTCGAGACCCAGTACTTC
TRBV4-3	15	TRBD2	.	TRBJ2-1	CASSGLADTYNEQFF	TGCGCCAGCAGCGGTCTAGCGGACACCTACAATGAGCAGTTCTTC
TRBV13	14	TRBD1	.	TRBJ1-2	CASSARDRVGGYTF	TGTGCCAGCAGCGCCCGGGACAGGGTGGGTGGCTACACCTTC
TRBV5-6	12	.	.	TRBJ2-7	CASSLVPYEQYF	TGTGCCAGCAGCCTCGTTCCCTACGAGCAGTACTTC
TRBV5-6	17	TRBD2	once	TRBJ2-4	CASSLELAGGAKNIQYF	TGTGCCAGCAGCTTGGAACTAGCGGGGGGAGCCAAAAACATTCAGTACTTC
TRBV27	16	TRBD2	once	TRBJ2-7	CASSLDPGGQGLEQYF	TGTGCCAGCAGTTTAGACCCGGGAGGGCAGGGGCTCGAGCAGTACTTC
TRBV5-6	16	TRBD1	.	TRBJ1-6	CASSLSGGSYNSPLHF	TGTGCCAGCAGCTTGTCAGGGGGCTCCTATAATTCACCCCTCCACTTT
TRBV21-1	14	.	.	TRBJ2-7	CASTPGQGIYEQYF	TGTGCCAGCACACCGGGACAGGGGATTTACGAGCAGTACTTC
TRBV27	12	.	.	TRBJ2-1	CASSLAPGEQFF	TGTGCCAGCAGTTTAGCCCCGGGTGAGCAGTTCTTC
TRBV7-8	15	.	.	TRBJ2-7	CASSLTGGGWYEQYF	TGTGCCAGCAGCTTGACAGGAGGGGGCTGGTACGAGCAGTACTTC
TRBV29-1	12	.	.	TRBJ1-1	CSADTQNTEAFF	TGCAGCGCGGACACTCAGAACACTGAAGCTTTCTTT
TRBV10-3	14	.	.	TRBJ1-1	CAIAIRMTGTEAFF	TGTGCCATAGCTATTCGTATGACGGGCACTGAAGCTTTCTTT
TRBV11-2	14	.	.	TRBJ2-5	CASSAREQVETQYF	TGTGCCAGCAGCGCCCGGGAGCAAGTGGAGACCCAGTACTTC
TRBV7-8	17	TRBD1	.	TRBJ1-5	CASSLSPGGYSNQPQHF	TGTGCCAGCAGCTTATCGCCAGGGGGTTATAGCAATCAGCCCCAGCATTTT
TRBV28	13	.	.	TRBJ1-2	CASTGGGPYGYTF	TGTGCCAGCACGGGCGGAGGACCCTATGGCTACACCTTC
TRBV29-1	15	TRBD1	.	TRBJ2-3	CSHEGGTGGADTQYF	TGCAGCCATGAGGGGGGGACAGGGGGCGCAGATACGCAGTATTTT
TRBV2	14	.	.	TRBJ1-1	CASSAGLGGTEAFF	TGTGCCAGCAGTGCTGGGTTAGGGGGCACTGAAGCTTTCTTT
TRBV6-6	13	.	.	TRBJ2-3	CASSYPEADTQYF	TGTGCCAGCAGTTACCCCGAGGCAGATACGCAGTATTTT
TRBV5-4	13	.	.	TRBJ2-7	CASTSGEGNEQYF	TGTGCCAGCACCTCAGGGGAGGGGAACGAGCAGTACTTC
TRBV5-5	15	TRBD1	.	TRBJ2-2	CASSLSGGGTGELFF	TGTGCCAGCAGCTTGTCAGGGGGCGGCACCGGGGAGCTGTTTTTT
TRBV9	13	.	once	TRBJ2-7	CASSGTNDYEQYF	TGTGCCAGCAGCGGGACAAACGATTACGAGCAGTACTTC
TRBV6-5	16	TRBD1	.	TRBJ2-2	CASSYVRTGNGGELFF	TGTGCCAGCAGTTACGTCCGGACAGGGAACGGCGGGGAGCTGTTTTTT
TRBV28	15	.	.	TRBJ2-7	CASSLYQLATYEQYF	TGTGCCAGCAGTTTATATCAGCTAGCTACCTACGAGCAGTACTTC
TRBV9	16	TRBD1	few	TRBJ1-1	CASSKGQGYVNTEAFF	TGTGCCAGCAGCAAGGGACAGGGGTACGTGAACACTGAAGCTTTCTTT
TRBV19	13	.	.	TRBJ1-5	CASSISTSQPQHF	TGTGCCAGTAGTATATCCACCAGTCAGCCCCAGCATTTT
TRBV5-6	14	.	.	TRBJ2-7	CASSPGWGGDEQYF	TGTGCCAGCAGCCCTGGATGGGGCGGGGACGAGCAGTACTTC
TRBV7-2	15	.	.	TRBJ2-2	CASSSRGTNTGELFF	TGTGCCAGCAGCTCCCGGGGGACTAACACCGGGGAGCTGTTTTTT
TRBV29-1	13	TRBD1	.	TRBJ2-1	CSVPGQGGNEQFF	TGCAGCGTCCCTGGACAGGGGGGGAATGAGCAGTTCTTC
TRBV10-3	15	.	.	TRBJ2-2	CAISGTAGLTGELFF	TGTGCCATCAGTGGGACAGCGGGGTTGACCGGGGAGCTGTTTTTT
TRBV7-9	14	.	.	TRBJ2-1	CASSLAGYYNEQFF	TGTGCCAGCAGCTTGGCGGGGTACTACAATGAGCAGTTCTTC
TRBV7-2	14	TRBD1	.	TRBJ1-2	CASNNRDSNYGYTF	TGTGCCAGCAACAACCGGGACAGTAACTATGGCTACACCTTC
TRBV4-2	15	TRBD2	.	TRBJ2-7	CASSQGLAGNYEQYF	TGTGCCAGCAGCCAAGGCCTAGCGGGAAACTACGAGCAGTACTTC
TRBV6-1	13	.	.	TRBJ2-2	CASRRGVTGELFF	TGTGCCAGCAGACGCGGGGTAACCGGGGAGCTGTTTTTT
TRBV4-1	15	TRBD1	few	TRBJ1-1	CASTSSPGTGDEAFF	TGCGCCAGCACTTCCTCCCCAGGGACAGGGGATGAAGCTTTCTTT
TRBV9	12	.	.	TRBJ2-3	CASSELADTQYF	TGTGCCAGCAGCGAGCTAGCGGATACGCAGTATTTT
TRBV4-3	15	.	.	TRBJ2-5	CASSQEWAGEETQYF	TGCGCCAGCAGCCAAGAGTGGGCCGGGGAGGAGACCCAGTACTTC
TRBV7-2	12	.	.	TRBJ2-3	CASTATSVTQYF	TGTGCCAGCACCGCGACTAGTGTTACGCAGTATTTT
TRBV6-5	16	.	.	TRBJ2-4	CASSYSGFLAKNIQYF	TGTGCCAGCAGTTACTCCGGTTTTCTAGCCAAAAACATTCAGTACTTC
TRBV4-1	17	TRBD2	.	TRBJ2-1	CASSQDDSGGGYNEQFF	TGCGCCAGCAGCCAAGATGACAGCGGGGGGGGTTACAATGAGCAGTTCTTC
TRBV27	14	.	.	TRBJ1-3	CASSSPGGENTIYF	TGTGCCAGCAGTTCCCCGGGGGGCGAAAACACCATATATTTT
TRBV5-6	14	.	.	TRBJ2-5	CASSFGTRAETQYF	TGTGCCAGCAGCTTCGGGACAAGGGCAGAGACCCAGTACTTC
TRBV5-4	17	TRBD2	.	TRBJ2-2	CASSYPERGTNTGELFF	TGTGCCAGCAGCTACCCCGAGCGGGGGACTAACACCGGGGAGCTGTTTTTT
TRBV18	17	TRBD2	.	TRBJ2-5	CASSPLSLAGFGETQYF	TGTGCCAGCTCACCACTGAGTTTAGCGGGATTTGGAGAGACCCAGTACTTC
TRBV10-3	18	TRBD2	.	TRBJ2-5	CAISVTGTSGGFQETQYF	TGTGCCATCAGTGTGACCGGGACTAGCGGGGGTTTTCAAGAGACCCAGTACTTC